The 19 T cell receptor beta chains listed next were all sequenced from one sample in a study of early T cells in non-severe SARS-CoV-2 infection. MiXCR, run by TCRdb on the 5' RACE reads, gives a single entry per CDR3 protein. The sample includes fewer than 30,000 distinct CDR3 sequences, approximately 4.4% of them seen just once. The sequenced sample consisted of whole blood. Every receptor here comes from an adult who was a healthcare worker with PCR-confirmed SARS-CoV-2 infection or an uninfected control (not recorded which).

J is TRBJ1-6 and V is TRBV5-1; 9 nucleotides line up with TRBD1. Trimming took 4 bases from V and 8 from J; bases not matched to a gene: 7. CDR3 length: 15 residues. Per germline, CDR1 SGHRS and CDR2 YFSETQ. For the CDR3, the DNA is TGCGCCAGCAGCCTCCGGACAGGGGAGGATTCACCCCTCCACTTT. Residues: CASSLRTGEDSPLHF.

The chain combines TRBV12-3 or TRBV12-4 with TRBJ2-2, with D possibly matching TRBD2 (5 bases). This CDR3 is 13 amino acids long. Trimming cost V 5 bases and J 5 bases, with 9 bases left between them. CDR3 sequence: CASSAGVTGELFF. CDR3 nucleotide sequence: TGTGCCAGCAGTGCCGGGGTGACCGGGGAGCTGTTTTTT.

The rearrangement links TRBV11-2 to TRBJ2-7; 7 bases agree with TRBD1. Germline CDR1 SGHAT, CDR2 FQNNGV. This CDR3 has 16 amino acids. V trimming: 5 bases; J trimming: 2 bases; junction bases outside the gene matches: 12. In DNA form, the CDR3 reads TGTGCCAGCAGCCCAGTCCAAGGACAGGACGCCTACGAGCAGTACTTC. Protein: CASSPVQGQDAYEQYF.

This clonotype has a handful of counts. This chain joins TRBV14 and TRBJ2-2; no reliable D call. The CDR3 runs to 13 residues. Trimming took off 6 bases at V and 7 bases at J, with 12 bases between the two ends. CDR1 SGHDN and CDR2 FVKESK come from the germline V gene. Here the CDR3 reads CASSDTEIGELFF. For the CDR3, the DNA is TGTGCCAGCAGTGACACGGAGATCGGGGAGCTGTTTTTT.

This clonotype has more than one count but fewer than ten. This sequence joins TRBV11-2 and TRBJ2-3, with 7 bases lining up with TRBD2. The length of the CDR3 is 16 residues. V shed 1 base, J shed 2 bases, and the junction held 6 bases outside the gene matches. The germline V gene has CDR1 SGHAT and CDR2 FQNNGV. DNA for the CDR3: TGTGCCAGCAGCTTAGTGAGCGGGGCCGTCACAGATACGCAGTATTTT. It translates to CASSLVSGAVTDTQYF. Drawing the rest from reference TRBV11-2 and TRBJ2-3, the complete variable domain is EAGVAQSPRYKIIEKRQSVAFWCNPISGHATLYWYQQILGQGPKLLIQFQNNGVVDDSQLPKDRFSAERLKGVDSTLKIQPAKLEDSAVYLCASSLVSGAVTDTQYFGPGTRLTVL.

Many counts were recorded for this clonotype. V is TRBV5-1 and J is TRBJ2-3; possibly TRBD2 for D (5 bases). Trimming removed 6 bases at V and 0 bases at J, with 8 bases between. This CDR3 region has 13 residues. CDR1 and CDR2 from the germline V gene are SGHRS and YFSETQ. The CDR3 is CASKGVSTDTQYF. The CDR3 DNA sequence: TGCGCCAGCAAGGGAGTGAGCACAGATACGCAGTATTTT.

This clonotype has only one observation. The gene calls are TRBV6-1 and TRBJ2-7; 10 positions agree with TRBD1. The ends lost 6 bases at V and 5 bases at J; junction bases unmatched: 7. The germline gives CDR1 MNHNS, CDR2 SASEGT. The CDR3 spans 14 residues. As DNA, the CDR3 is TGTGCCAGCAGGCGTCGGGGACAGGGGAACGAGCAGTACTTC. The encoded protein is CASRRRGQGNEQYF.

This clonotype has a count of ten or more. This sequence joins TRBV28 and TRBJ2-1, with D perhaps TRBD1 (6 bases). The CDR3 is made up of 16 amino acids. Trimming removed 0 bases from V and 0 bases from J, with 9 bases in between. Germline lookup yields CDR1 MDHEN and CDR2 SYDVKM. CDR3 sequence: CASSLWGASSYNEQFF. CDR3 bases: TGTGCCAGCAGTTTATGGGGGGCCAGCTCCTACAATGAGCAGTTCTTC.

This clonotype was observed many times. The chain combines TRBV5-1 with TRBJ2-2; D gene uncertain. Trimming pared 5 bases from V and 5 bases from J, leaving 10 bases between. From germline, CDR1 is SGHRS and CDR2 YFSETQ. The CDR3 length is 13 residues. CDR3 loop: CASRVEETGELFF. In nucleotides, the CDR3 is TGCGCCAGCAGGGTCGAGGAGACCGGGGAGCTGTTTTTT.

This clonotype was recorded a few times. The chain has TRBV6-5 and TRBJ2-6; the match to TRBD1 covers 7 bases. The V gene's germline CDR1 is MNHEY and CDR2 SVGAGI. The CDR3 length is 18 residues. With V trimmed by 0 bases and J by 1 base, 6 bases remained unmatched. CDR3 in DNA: TGTGCCAGCAGTTACTCCGGGACAGCCCATTCTGGGGCCAACGTCCTGACTTTC. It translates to CASSYSGTAHSGANVLTF.

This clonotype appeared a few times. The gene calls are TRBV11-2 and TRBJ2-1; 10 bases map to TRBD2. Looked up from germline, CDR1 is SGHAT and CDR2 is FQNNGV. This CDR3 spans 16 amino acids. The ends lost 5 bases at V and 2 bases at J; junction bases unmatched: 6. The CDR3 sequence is CASSRPGTSAYNEQFF. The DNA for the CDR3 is TGTGCCAGCAGCAGGCCCGGGACTAGCGCCTACAATGAGCAGTTCTTC.

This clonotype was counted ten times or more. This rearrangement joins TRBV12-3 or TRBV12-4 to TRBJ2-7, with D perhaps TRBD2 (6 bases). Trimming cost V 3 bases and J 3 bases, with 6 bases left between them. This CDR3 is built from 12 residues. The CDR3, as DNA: TGTGCCAGCAGTTTGGAGGGCTACGAGCAGTACTTC. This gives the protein CASSLEGYEQYF.

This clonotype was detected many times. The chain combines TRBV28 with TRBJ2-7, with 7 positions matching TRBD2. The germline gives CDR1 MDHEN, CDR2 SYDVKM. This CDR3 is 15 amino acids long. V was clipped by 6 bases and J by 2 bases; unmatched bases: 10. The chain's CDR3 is CASSRQRGGAYEQYF. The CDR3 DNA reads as TGTGCCAGCAGCCGCCAGAGGGGAGGGGCCTACGAGCAGTACTTC.

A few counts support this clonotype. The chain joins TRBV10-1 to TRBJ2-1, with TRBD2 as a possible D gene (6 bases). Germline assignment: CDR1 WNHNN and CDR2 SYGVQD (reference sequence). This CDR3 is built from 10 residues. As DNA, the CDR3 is TGCCCCCCGCGGGAAAGTGAGCAGTTCTTC. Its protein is CPPRESEQFF.

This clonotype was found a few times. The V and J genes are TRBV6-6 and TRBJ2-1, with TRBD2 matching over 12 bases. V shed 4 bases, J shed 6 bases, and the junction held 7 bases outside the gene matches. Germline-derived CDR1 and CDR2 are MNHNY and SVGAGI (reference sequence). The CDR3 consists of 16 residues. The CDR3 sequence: CASSWPSGRAANEQFF. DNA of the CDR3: TGTGCCAGCAGTTGGCCTAGCGGGAGGGCCGCCAATGAGCAGTTCTTC.

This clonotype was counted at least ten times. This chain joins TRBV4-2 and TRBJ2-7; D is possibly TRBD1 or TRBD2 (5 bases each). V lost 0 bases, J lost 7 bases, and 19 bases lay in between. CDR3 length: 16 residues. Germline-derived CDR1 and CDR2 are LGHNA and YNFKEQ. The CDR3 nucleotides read TGTGCCAGCAGCCAAGATACCCGGGCAGGGAGCAGGGAGCAGTACTTC. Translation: CASSQDTRAGSREQYF.

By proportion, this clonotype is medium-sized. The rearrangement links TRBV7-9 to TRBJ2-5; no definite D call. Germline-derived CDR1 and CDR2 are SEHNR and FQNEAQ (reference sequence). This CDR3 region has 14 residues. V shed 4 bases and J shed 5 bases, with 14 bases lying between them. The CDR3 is CASSSQQNGETQYF. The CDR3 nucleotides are TGTGCCAGCAGCTCCCAACAAAACGGGGAGACCCAGTACTTC. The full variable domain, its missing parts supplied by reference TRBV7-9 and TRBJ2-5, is DTGVSQNPRHKITKRGQNVTFRCDPISEHNRLYWYRQTLGQGPEFLTYFQNEAQLEKSRLLSDRFSAERPKGSFSTLEIQRTEQGDSAMYLCASSSQQNGETQYFGPGTRLLVL.

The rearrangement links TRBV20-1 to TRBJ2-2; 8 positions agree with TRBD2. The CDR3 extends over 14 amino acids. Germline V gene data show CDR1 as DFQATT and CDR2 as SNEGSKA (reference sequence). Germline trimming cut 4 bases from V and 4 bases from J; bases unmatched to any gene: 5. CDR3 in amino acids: CSATSGPLTGELFF. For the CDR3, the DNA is TGCAGTGCTACTAGCGGGCCCCTCACCGGGGAGCTGTTTTTT.

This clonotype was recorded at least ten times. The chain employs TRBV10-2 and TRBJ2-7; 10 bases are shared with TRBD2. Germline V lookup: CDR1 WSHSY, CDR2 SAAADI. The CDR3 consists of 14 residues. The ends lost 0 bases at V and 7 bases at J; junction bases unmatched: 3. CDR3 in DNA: TGCGCCAGCAGTGAGTCTCCTAGCGGGGGAGAGCAGTACTTC. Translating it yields CASSESPSGGEQYF.